This TCR beta chain appears in the sequencing data of a study of beta chain features in type 1 diabetes. Based on CD45RO/CCR7/CD25/CD127/CD95/CD27, CD4+ regulatory, stem cell-like memory, naive and central memory cells were sorted. This clone came up a few times. Antigen unknown. Of the isolated RNA, all was reverse transcribed, and so the sequenced material was expressed TCRB transcripts. Sequencing was performed with immunoSEQ multiplex PCR; in TCRdb, only in-frame clones are kept and a portion is missing. The sample comprises some 500,000 clones, 9.5% to 12% of which are singletons, and approximately 0.045% rests with the top ten. Study-level findings and limits: Across all four CD4+ subsets, people with type 1 diabetes showed modestly shorter TCRB CDR3s.

CDR1 and CDR2 (germline): ENHRY, SYGVKD. This CDR3 has 14 amino acids. Between the trimmed V and J ends, which lost 0 bases and 8 bases, there was a span of 13 bases. The source of this sequence is a woman under 30 in good health. The material sequenced was naive CD4+ T cells from blood. The rearrangement joins TRBV10-3 to TRBJ1-2, with TRBD1 as a possible D gene (5 bases). CDR3 coding DNA: TGTGCCATCAGTGAGTCCCCCAGTTGGGGGGGCTACACCTTC. This translates into CAISESPSWGGYTF.